This TCR beta chain derives from a study of a mutant IDH1 vaccine in newly diagnosed glioma. The overall study: Eight vaccinations were given in weeks 1, 3, 5, 7, 11, 15, 19 and 23. Every participant had undergone radiotherapy, temozolomide, or both before, and most underwent both. There were about 60% males and about 38% females among treated patients, whose mean age was approximately 41 years. Points from the study as a whole: Approximately 93% of patients showed vaccine-induced immune responses across multiple MHC alleles.

Time point noted: week 11, during vaccination. A single vaccine dose contained 300 ug of mutant IDH1 20-mer peptide, and topical imiquimod was used with it. Using immunoSEQ multiplex PCR, the repertoire was profiled, and TCRdb retains in-frame clones only, with some absent. This table holds some 130,000 clones, over 75% found once. In the case of this clone: The antigen is undetermined.

The V end lost 7 bases, the J end lost 7 bases, and 13 bases lay between the germline ends. The CDR3 has 12 amino acids. Germline values: CDR1 SEHNR, CDR2 FQNEAQ (reference sequence). V is TRBV7-9 and J is TRBJ1-2; D may be TRBD1 (6 bases). Material: PBMCs, obtained from a glioma patient whose treatment included an IDH1 peptide vaccine. The receptor was isolated from a man in his forties with glioma. The chain's CDR3 is CASTPLGGGYTF. Written as DNA, the CDR3 is TGTGCCAGCACCCCGTTAGGGGGTGGCTACACCTTC.